Shown below are 21 T cell receptor beta chains from a single sample sequenced in a study of T-cell memory formation after mild COVID-19. TCRdb independently ran MiXCR on the 5' RACE reads; one entry per CDR3 protein. The repertoire includes 350,000 to 450,000 distinct CDR3 sequences, roughly 24% of them detected once, and about 8.7% sits in the top ten. The sequencing sample was made of PBMCs or a T cell subset sorted from them (not recorded which). The receptor set was obtained from an adult woman who had mild COVID-19 (a few samples of this study predate the infection). Cell type and time point are not known.

V and J are TRBV24-1 and TRBJ2-2, with TRBD1 matching over 9 bases. V lost 7 bases and J lost 1; bases outside the gene matches: 3. The CDR3 is 15 amino acids. Germline V gives CDR1 KGHDR, CDR2 SFDVKD. The CDR3 DNA reads as TGTGCCACCAGGGAGACAGGGGGGAACACCGGGGAGCTGTTTTTT. Its translation: CATRETGGNTGELFF.

The CDR3 is CAIRGLEGRSRYEQYF. The CDR3 DNA sequence: TGTGCCATCCGGGGCCTAGAGGGCCGCTCTCGGTACGAGCAGTACTTC. The V and J genes are TRBV10-3 and TRBJ2-7; D assignment may be TRBD1 or TRBD2 (5 bases each). V gave up 8 bases and J gave up 4 bases, with 24 bases separating them. The germline CDR1 and CDR2 sequences are ENHRY and SYGVKD. The CDR3 has 16 amino acids.

This chain joins TRBV29-1 and TRBJ2-3; 9 bases are a match to TRBD2. With V trimmed by 1 base and J by 7 bases, 6 bases remained unmatched. The CDR3 loop spans 14 amino acids. CDR1 is SQVTM, CDR2 ANQGSEA, per germline. CDR3 nucleotide sequence: TGCAGCGTTGAAGTAGCGGGGGTGTCGAATACGCAGTATTTT. Translated: CSVEVAGVSNTQYF.

This clonotype was recorded many times. The V gene is TRBV23-1, the J gene TRBJ2-2, with 7 bases fitting TRBD1. TRBV23-1 is labeled an ORF, and its function is uncertain. After removal of 4 bases from V and 0 bases from J, the junction contained 2 bases not matched to a gene. The CDR3 is made up of 15 amino acids. The CDR3 region has the DNA TGCGCCAGCAGTCCGGGACAGACGAACACCGGGGAGCTGTTTTTT. Protein product: CASSPGQTNTGELFF.

The table lists this clonotype with a few counts. The V call is TRBV27, the J call TRBJ2-1, with a tentative D call TRBD2 (6 bases). This CDR3 is 15 amino acids long. Per germline, CDR1 MNHEY and CDR2 SMNVEV (reference sequence). V shed 7 bases and J shed 2 bases, with 15 bases lying between them. This CDR3 reads CASTPQGGTYNEQFF. The CDR3 bases are TGTGCCAGCACTCCTCAGGGAGGAACCTACAATGAGCAGTTCTTC.

This clonotype showed up just a few times. This chain joins TRBV11-2 and TRBJ2-7; the match to TRBD2 covers 7 bases. This CDR3 contains 16 residues. Trimming took 6 bases from V and 3 from J; bases not matched to a gene: 14. Germline loops: CDR1 SGHAT, CDR2 FQNNGV. The DNA for the CDR3 is TGTGCCAGCAGTAACTCCGCGGCTAGCGGCAGCTACGAGCAGTACTTC. Translated, it gives CASSNSAASGSYEQYF.

This chain uses TRBV25-1 with TRBJ1-1; no definite D call. The CDR3 has 12 residues. From germline, CDR1 is MGHDK and CDR2 SYGVNS. Trimming took 3 bases from V and 8 from J, leaving 10 bases between them. The CDR3 protein is CASSDFTWEAFF. The CDR3 DNA reads TGTGCCAGCAGTGATTTTACTTGGGAAGCTTTCTTT.

The chain uses TRBV5-1 and TRBJ2-1; 11 positions agree with TRBD2. Germline CDR1 is SGHRS and CDR2 is YFSETQ. This CDR3 contains 15 residues. The V and J ends lost 4 bases and 6 bases, in that order; junction bases with no gene match: 6. CDR3 amino acids: CASSNSGGARNEQFF. The CDR3 DNA follows: TGCGCCAGCAGCAATAGCGGGGGGGCTCGCAATGAGCAGTTCTTC. The complete variable domain, with remaining parts taken from reference TRBV5-1 and TRBJ2-1, reads KAGVTQTPRYLIKTRGQQVTLSCSPISGHRSVSWYQQTPGQGLQFLFEYFSETQRNKGNFPGRFSGRQFSNSRSEMNVSTLELGDSALYLCASSNSGGARNEQFFGPGTRLTVL.

The chain joins TRBV3-1 to TRBJ1-2; the match to TRBD1 covers 7 bases. The CDR3 runs to 16 residues. In germline, CDR1 is LGHDT, CDR2 YNNKEL (reference sequence). V dropped 3 bases and J dropped 2; count of bases not matched to a gene: 9. CDR3 in DNA: TGTGCCAGCAGCCAGGCCGGGACAGAGCCCAACTATGGCTACACCTTC. Translated: CASSQAGTEPNYGYTF. Based on the CDR3 plus reference TRBV3-1 and TRBJ1-2, the full variable domain is DTAVSQTPKYLVTQMGNDKSIKCEQNLGHDTMYWYKQDSKKFLKIMFSYNNKELIINETVPNRFSPKSPDKAHLNLHINSLELGDSAVYFCASSQAGTEPNYGYTFGSGTRLTVV.

This chain links TRBV4-3 with TRBJ2-3; 9 nucleotides line up with TRBD2. Germline values: CDR1 LGHNA, CDR2 YSLEER. V dropped 0 bases and J dropped 0; count of bases not matched to a gene: 4. CDR3 length equals 17 residues. CDR3 sequence: CASSQDRSGRSTDTQYF. For the CDR3, the DNA is TGCGCCAGCAGCCAAGATCGTAGCGGGAGAAGCACAGATACGCAGTATTTT.

The chain recombines TRBV10-3 with TRBJ2-7; 7 nucleotides align to TRBD2. Trimming at V came to 8 bases and at J to 2 bases, leaving 6 bases not matched to a gene. The CDR3 runs 13 residues. Germline V CDR1 and CDR2: ENHRY, SYGVKD. CDR3 DNA: TGTGCCATCGGGCGGGAGCGACCCTACGAGCAGTACTTC. Protein sequence: CAIGRERPYEQYF.

This clonotype occurred a few times. The J gene is TRBJ1-2, the V gene TRBV4-1; 9 bases are shared with TRBD1. The V gene's germline CDR1 is MGHRA and CDR2 YSYEKL. Trimming cost V 5 bases and J 2 bases; bases outside gene matches: 12. The CDR3 runs to 17 residues. The CDR3 here is CASSAPHPGQGNYGYTF. CDR3 in DNA: TGCGCCAGCAGCGCACCCCACCCGGGACAGGGCAACTATGGCTACACCTTC.

This sequence joins TRBV29-1 and TRBJ1-5; no definite D call. V lost 7 bases and J lost 7, with 14 bases in between. This CDR3 is built from 12 residues. Germline CDR1 is SQVTM and CDR2 is ANQGSEA. DNA of the CDR3: TGCAGCGCCACGGTCAGCGGCCAGCCCCAGCATTTT. As protein: CSATVSGQPQHF.

This clonotype appeared a few times. The J gene is TRBJ2-2, the V gene TRBV29-1; possible D gene TRBD2, 6 bases. CDR1 is SQVTM, CDR2 ANQGSEA, per germline. Trimming left V 3 bases short and J 6 bases short, with 11 bases between. This CDR3 is built from 13 residues. DNA for the CDR3: TGCAGCGTTGAGGAGGGAGCGGCCGGGGAGCTGTTTTTT. Protein sequence: CSVEEGAAGELFF.

V usage is TRBV6-4 and J usage is TRBJ2-3, with D hard to call. Trimming took 0 bases from V and 9 from J, leaving 10 bases between them. The CDR3 sequence is 13 residues long. Germline V lookup: CDR1 MRHNA, CDR2 SNTAGT. Here the CDR3 reads CASSDSVGSTQYF. The CDR3 nucleotides read TGTGCCAGCAGTGACTCGGTGGGTAGCACGCAGTATTTT.

V gene TRBV3-1 combines with J gene TRBJ1-1; possibly TRBD1 for D (5 bases). The V gene lost 0 bases and the J gene lost 3 bases, with 8 bases spanning the gap. This CDR3 region has 14 residues. Germline V gene data show CDR1 as LGHDT and CDR2 as YNNKEL (reference sequence). CDR3 coding DNA: TGTGCCAGCAGCCAAGATTGGGGGGACACTGAAGCTTTCTTT. This sequence encodes CASSQDWGDTEAFF.

A few counts support this clonotype. The CDR3 bases are TGTGCCAGCAGCTTTTACGGCAGGTCAGATACGCAGTATTTT. Amino acid sequence: CASSFYGRSDTQYF. The V call is TRBV7-8, the J call TRBJ2-3; the D is unclear. The germline V and J ends were trimmed by 3 bases and 4 bases, with 11 bases remaining between them. Germline-derived CDR1 and CDR2 are SGHVS and FQNEAQ. The CDR3 totals 14 residues.

The gene calls are TRBV12-3 or TRBV12-4 and TRBJ1-1; maybe TRBD1 (6 bases). The V end lost 5 bases, the J end lost 5 bases, and 12 bases lay between the germline ends. This CDR3 spans 13 amino acids. CDR3 sequence reads: CASSPTQGTEAFF. As DNA, the CDR3 is TGTGCCAGCAGTCCCACCCAGGGGACTGAAGCTTTCTTT.

This chain joins TRBV5-1 and TRBJ2-4; D is ambiguous. The V gene's germline CDR1 is SGHRS and CDR2 YFSETQ. V was shortened by 5 bases and J by 12 bases, with 18 bases between the two germline ends. CDR3 length: 13 amino acids. CDR3 amino acids: CASRADPTVSQYF. CDR3 DNA sequence: TGCGCCAGCAGGGCGGACCCTACGGTTAGTCAGTACTTC. The full variable domain, with the rest looked up from reference TRBV5-1 and TRBJ2-4, is KAGVTQTPRYLIKTRGQQVTLSCSPISGHRSVSWYQQTPGQGLQFLFEYFSETQRNKGNFPGRFSGRQFSNSRSEMNVSTLELGDSALYLCASRADPTVSQYFGAGTRLSVL.

The CDR3 DNA is TGTGCCAGCAGCGCCGGGACTAGCTACGAGCAGTACTTC. It specifies CASSAGTSYEQYF. This sequence joins TRBV7-9 and TRBJ2-7; 8 bases are a match to TRBD2. Germline-derived CDR1 and CDR2 are SEHNR and FQNEAQ (reference sequence). J gave up 3 bases and V 5 bases, and 3 bases lay outside the gene matches. This CDR3 contains 13 residues.

This clonotype was counted at least ten times. The chain employs TRBV4-3 and TRBJ2-1; D tentatively reads TRBD1 or TRBD2 (5 bases each). Looked up from germline, CDR1 is LGHNA and CDR2 is YSLEER. Trimming took off 0 bases at V and 4 bases at J, with 10 bases between the two ends. This CDR3 region has 15 residues. The CDR3 DNA reads as TGCGCCAGCAGCCAAGAGGGGGTCCTATACAATGAGCAGTTCTTC. It translates to CASSQEGVLYNEQFF.